This TCR beta chain was retrieved from a study of somatic mutations in cytotoxic T cells in rheumatoid arthritis. TCRdb's copy holds only in-frame clones and misses some; the assay was immunoSEQ multiplex PCR. Among 14,000 or so clones listed, roughly 82% were seen once. Positive magnetic bead selection isolated CD4+ and CD8+ cells, and flow cytometry checked purity. Trimming took 2 bases from V and 7 from J; bases not matched to a gene: 1. The CDR3 loop spans 13 amino acids. The V gene's germline CDR1 is MNHEY and CDR2 SVGAGI. This clone was seen only a few times. The antigen remains unidentified. Overall study results and limits: No significant CD8+ T-cell clonality difference was found between rheumatoid arthritis patients and age-matched controls.

Material for sequencing was CD8+ T cells sorted from blood. The TCR originated in an adult with rheumatoid arthritis. The chain is built from TRBV6-5 and TRBJ1-3; TRBD1 agrees at 8 bases. The CDR3 nucleotides are TGTGCCAGCAGTTACGACAGGGGTAACACCATATATTTT. Translation: CASSYDRGNTIYF.